This TCR beta chain was sequenced during a study of T cell repertoires in aging, cancer and after chemotherapy. Peripheral blood genomic DNA, not sorted cells or RNA, was the template. Multiplex touch-down PCR with TRB-A/B primers amplified rearranged V-D-J TRB sequences. TCRdb redid the calling of the multiplex PCR reads with MiXCR, one entry per CDR3 protein. The sample records about 9,400 distinct CDR3 sequences, under 45% being singletons. Germline CDR1 and CDR2: SEHNR and FQNEAQ (reference sequence). V lost 6 bases, J lost 4 bases, and 18 bases lay in between. The CDR3 covers 16 residues. This TCR came from a human donor in good health. V gene TRBV7-9 combines with J gene TRBJ2-2, with D tentatively TRBD2 (6 bases). The sample comprised blood. CDR3 region: CASRRFGTFGTGELFF. The CDR3 region has the DNA TGTGCCAGCAGGCGTTTCGGGACTTTCGGCACCGGGGAGCTGTTTTTT.